Listed below are T cell receptor beta chains from one sample, sequenced in a study of shared clonotypes between healthy human individuals. The table came from immunoSEQ multiplex PCR; TCRdb's copy has only in-frame clones and leaves some out. Of around 2.1 million clones detected, 93% appear once; the ten largest clones hold around 1.7%. Sequencing used naive CD8+ T cells from PBMCs. The receptors were gathered from a man between 18 and 29 years old in good health. Some clones in this sample may be carry-over from other donors' samples. Each CDR3 is given with its conserved first and last residue. The order of the fields is J gene, V gene, CDR3 protein.

j_gene: TRBJ2-1; v_gene: TRBV27; CDR3aa: CASSLWLGRDNEQFF
j_gene: TRBJ2-3; v_gene: TRBV27; CDR3aa: CASSATSAFTDTQYF
j_gene: TRBJ1-5; v_gene: TRBV28; CDR3aa: CASSLFRGATSNQPQHF
j_gene: TRBJ1-4; v_gene: TRBV19; CDR3aa: CASSNRGLSVEKLFF
j_gene: TRBJ2-2; v_gene: TRBV14; CDR3aa: CASSQEDRVYTGELFF
j_gene: TRBJ2-7; v_gene: TRBV7-2; CDR3aa: CASSERTGGYEQYF
j_gene: TRBJ2-7; v_gene: TRBV28; CDR3aa: CASSYSEAYEQYF
j_gene: TRBJ2-1; v_gene: TRBV29-1; CDR3aa: CSVGTSGSPYNEQFF
j_gene: TRBJ2-7; v_gene: TRBV5-3; CDR3aa: CARMEGAHEQYF
j_gene: TRBJ1-2; v_gene: TRBV27; CDR3aa: CASSSGTGFYGYTF
j_gene: TRBJ2-7; v_gene: TRBV27; CDR3aa: CASSLDRGEQYF
j_gene: TRBJ1-6; v_gene: TRBV2; CDR3aa: CASREVGKVPSPLHF
j_gene: TRBJ2-7; v_gene: TRBV15; CDR3aa: CATSREGESYEQYF
j_gene: TRBJ2-5; v_gene: TRBV5-1; CDR3aa: CASSLDSPRQETQYF
j_gene: TRBJ2-7; v_gene: TRBV29-1; CDR3aa: CSVGIGPHEQYF
j_gene: TRBJ2-7; v_gene: TRBV18; CDR3aa: CASSPPRTHHSYEQYF
j_gene: TRBJ2-1; v_gene: TRBV28; CDR3aa: CASSLIPGNNEQFF
j_gene: TRBJ2-5; v_gene: TRBV25-1; CDR3aa: CASSDWTGGETQYF
j_gene: TRBJ2-2; v_gene: TRBV27; CDR3aa: CASSFMRGYGGELFF
j_gene: TRBJ1-2; v_gene: TRBV5-6; CDR3aa: CASSGGADRVKLGYGYTF
j_gene: TRBJ2-7; v_gene: TRBV6-5; CDR3aa: CASSYSNSYEQYF
j_gene: TRBJ2-7; v_gene: TRBV19; CDR3aa: CASSMWGTNDEQYF
j_gene: TRBJ2-7; v_gene: TRBV5-1; CDR3aa: CASSLGTGLAGGPQEQYF
j_gene: TRBJ2-2; v_gene: TRBV6-5; CDR3aa: CASMETEPTGELFF
j_gene: TRBJ1-4; v_gene: TRBV4-3; CDR3aa: CASSQDGSLNEKLFF
j_gene: TRBJ2-3; v_gene: TRBV21-1; CDR3aa: CASSTHTGTRFTISSDTQYF
j_gene: TRBJ1-2; v_gene: TRBV5-4; CDR3aa: CASSTGGYGYTF
j_gene: TRBJ2-7; v_gene: TRBV25-1; CDR3aa: CASSGSSYEQYF
j_gene: TRBJ2-1; v_gene: TRBV21-1; CDR3aa: CASSKVASGNFHEQFF
j_gene: TRBJ2-1; v_gene: TRBV9; CDR3aa: CASSAGDYRYYNEQFF
j_gene: TRBJ2-3; v_gene: TRBV28; CDR3aa: CASSPRTSGRANSATDTQYF
j_gene: TRBJ2-1; v_gene: TRBV15; CDR3aa: CATSGGASGRSGEQFF
j_gene: TRBJ2-3; v_gene: TRBV28; CDR3aa: CASSLEGGADTQYF
j_gene: TRBJ2-7; v_gene: TRBV4-3; CDR3aa: CASSQARLAGGPDEQYF
j_gene: TRBJ2-7; v_gene: TRBV5-8; CDR3aa: CASSRAGSGRYEQYF
j_gene: TRBJ2-7; v_gene: TRBV5-1; CDR3aa: CASSLERGATHEQYF
j_gene: TRBJ1-2; v_gene: TRBV9; CDR3aa: CASSLNFQHGPNYGYTF
j_gene: TRBJ2-5; v_gene: TRBV7-9; CDR3aa: CASSSDRSTLKTQYF
j_gene: TRBJ1-5; v_gene: TRBV30; CDR3aa: CAWSPPRDLNQPQHF
j_gene: TRBJ2-1; v_gene: TRBV6-4; CDR3aa: CASSPGQGFFSGRDNEQFF
j_gene: TRBJ1-2; v_gene: TRBV7-2; CDR3aa: CASSFKYRGIYGYTF
j_gene: TRBJ2-3; v_gene: TRBV28; CDR3aa: CASSDGYQRDTQYF
j_gene: TRBJ1-1; v_gene: TRBV5-6; CDR3aa: CASSWGTGVAEAFF
j_gene: TRBJ2-3; v_gene: TRBV7-9; CDR3aa: CASSFFTDTQYF
j_gene: TRBJ2-7; v_gene: TRBV11-2; CDR3aa: CASSGIARERYEQYF
j_gene: TRBJ1-1; v_gene: TRBV6-1; CDR3aa: CASSELRGDTEAFF
j_gene: TRBJ1-1; v_gene: TRBV7-8; CDR3aa: CASSIANLWDGTEAFF
j_gene: TRBJ2-1; v_gene: TRBV5-6; CDR3aa: CASSLVGSDEQFF
j_gene: TRBJ2-2; v_gene: TRBV5-1; CDR3aa: CASSLLGYGELFF
j_gene: TRBJ1-1; v_gene: TRBV7-9; CDR3aa: CASSSPGGMNTEAFF
j_gene: TRBJ1-1; v_gene: TRBV5-5; CDR3aa: CASSLTGNTEAFF
j_gene: TRBJ2-7; v_gene: TRBV9; CDR3aa: CASSVGGQGSEQYF
j_gene: TRBJ1-1; v_gene: TRBV6-5; CDR3aa: CASSSGTEAFF
j_gene: TRBJ1-2; v_gene: TRBV19; CDR3aa: CASRATGDYNYGYTF
j_gene: TRBJ2-7; v_gene: TRBV27; CDR3aa: CASSFVAGLAYEQYF